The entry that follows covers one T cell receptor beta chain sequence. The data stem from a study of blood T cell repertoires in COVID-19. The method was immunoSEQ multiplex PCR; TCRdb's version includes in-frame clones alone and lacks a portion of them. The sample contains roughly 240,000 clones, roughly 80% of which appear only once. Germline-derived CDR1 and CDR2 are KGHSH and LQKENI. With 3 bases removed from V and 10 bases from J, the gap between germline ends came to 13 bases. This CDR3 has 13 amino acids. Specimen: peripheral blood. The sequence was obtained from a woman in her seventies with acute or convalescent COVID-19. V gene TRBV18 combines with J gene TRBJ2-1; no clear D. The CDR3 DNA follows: TGTGCCAGCTCACCCTCGGAGTATGGGGAGCAGTTCTTC. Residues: CASSPSEYGEQFF.